This T cell receptor (beta chain) emerged from a study of blood T cell repertoires in COVID-19. Background on the study: Sources were T cells, B-cell-depleted T cells, or PBMCs; the material itself was cDNA or gDNA.

The germline V gene has CDR1 SNHLY and CDR2 FYNNEI. The V end was cut by 6 bases, the J end by 6 bases, with 10 bases between. The CDR3 has 12 amino acids. Profiled with immunoSEQ multiplex PCR; TCRdb holds only in-frame clones, not every one. Here the sample spans 150,000 to 200,000 clones, about 80% being singletons. The sequencing input was peripheral blood. V is TRBV2 and J is TRBJ2-3; D might be TRBD1 (6 bases). The sequence came from a middle-aged woman with COVID-19, enrolled during active disease. CDR3 DNA sequence: TGTGCCAGCAGCCTCCAGGGGGATACGCAGTATTTT. It encodes CASSLQGDTQYF.